This TCR beta chain was retrieved from a study of technical replicates of blood from a handful of donors. Measured with immunoSEQ multiplex PCR; TCRdb has only the in-frame clones, and not every one. Found here are some 70,000 clones, 92% of them singletons; the top ten hold around 0.37%. The germline V and J ends were trimmed by 10 bases and 1 base, with 16 bases remaining between them. Germline CDR1 reads WSHSY; CDR2 reads SAAADI. The CDR3 runs to 14 residues. The V gene is TRBV10-2, the J gene TRBJ1-1, with D unresolved. The sample taken for sequencing was T cells isolated from PBMCs. The TCR comes from a human donor in good health. The CDR3: CAISMGIGNTEAFF. DNA of the CDR3: TGCGCCATCTCCATGGGCATCGGGAACACTGAAGCTTTCTTT.